The present T cell receptor beta chain was sequenced within a study of cytomegalovirus exposure and HLA in healthy donors. The PCR employed 60 Vbeta primers together with 13 Jbeta primers. In the authors' workflow: A follow-up analysis tallied around 80 million unique TCR beta chains, roughly 11 million shared. The protocol was immunoSEQ multiplex PCR, while the TCRdb copy is restricted to in-frame clones and leaves out a portion. V, J and clone size are taken as reported in that table, and D and trimming were inferred from the DNA itself. This sample has some 120,000 clones, with around 78% found just once. Study observations and caveats: Rarity marked most TCR sequences, yet some public TCRs occurred in many donors.

CDR1 and CDR2 (germline): SGHAT, FQNNGV. The CDR3 extends over 13 amino acids. With 0 bases removed from V and 7 bases from J, the gap between germline ends came to 7 bases. About this clone itself: Its cognate antigen is unknown.

The chain recombines TRBV11-2 with TRBJ2-1, with D unresolved. Source material: PBMCs. This sequence originates from a man aged 35 to 55 in good health and CMV-seronegative. The DNA for the CDR3 is TGTGCCAGCAGCTTAGACGTTGCGAATGAGCAGTTCTTC. It translates to CASSLDVANEQFF.